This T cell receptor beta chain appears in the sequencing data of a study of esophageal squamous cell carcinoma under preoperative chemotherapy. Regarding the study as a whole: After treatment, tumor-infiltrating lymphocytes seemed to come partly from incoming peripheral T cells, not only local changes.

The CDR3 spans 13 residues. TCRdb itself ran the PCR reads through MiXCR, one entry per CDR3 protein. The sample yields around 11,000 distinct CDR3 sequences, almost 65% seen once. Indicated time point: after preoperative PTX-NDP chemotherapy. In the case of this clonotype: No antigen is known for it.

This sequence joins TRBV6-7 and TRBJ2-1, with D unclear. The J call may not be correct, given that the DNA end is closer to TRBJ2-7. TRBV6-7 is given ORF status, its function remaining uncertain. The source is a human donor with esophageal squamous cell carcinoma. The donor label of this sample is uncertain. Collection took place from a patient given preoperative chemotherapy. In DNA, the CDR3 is TGTGCCAGCAGTCACGGACGATACAATGAGCAGTACTTC. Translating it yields CASSHGRYNEQYF.